These 2 T cell receptor beta chains originate from one sample sequenced in a study of cytomegalovirus exposure and HLA in healthy donors. PCR was performed using 60 Vbeta and 13 Jbeta primers. Some clones are missing from TCRdb's copy, which holds only in-frame ones; the method was immunoSEQ multiplex PCR. The table has approximately 130,000 clones, roughly 84% seen once; the top ten hold around 1.2%. The material sequenced was PBMCs. These receptors were collected from a girl aged 2-15 years in good health and CMV-seronegative.

V gene TRBV7-9 combines with J gene TRBJ2-7, with 15 bases identical to TRBD2. CDR1 SEHNR and CDR2 FQNEAQ come from the germline V gene (reference sequence). The CDR3 has 16 amino acids. The ends lost 5 bases at V and 4 bases at J; junction bases unmatched: 6. CDR3 DNA: TGTGCCAGCAGCCCCGGGACTAGCGGGAGGACATACGAGCAGTACTTC. Translating gives CASSPGTSGRTYEQYF.

This chain joins TRBV5-4 and TRBJ1-2; D gene uncertain. CDR1 and CDR2 (germline): SGHNT, YYREEE (reference sequence). Trimming took off 4 bases at V and 6 bases at J, with 16 bases between the two ends. The CDR3 runs to 14 residues. The DNA for the CDR3 is TGTGCCAGCAGCCCGGAATGGGCAGCAGATGGCTACACCTTC. It encodes CASSPEWAADGYTF.